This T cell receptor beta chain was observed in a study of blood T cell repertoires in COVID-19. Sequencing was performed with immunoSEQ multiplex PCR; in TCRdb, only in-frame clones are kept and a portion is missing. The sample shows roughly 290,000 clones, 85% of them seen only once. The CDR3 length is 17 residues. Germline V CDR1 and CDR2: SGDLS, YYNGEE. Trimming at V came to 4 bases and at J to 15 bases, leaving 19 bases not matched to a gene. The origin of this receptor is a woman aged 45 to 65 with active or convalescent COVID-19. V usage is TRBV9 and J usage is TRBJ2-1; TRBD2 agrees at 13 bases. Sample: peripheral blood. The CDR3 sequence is CASSKSPIGTSGIALFF. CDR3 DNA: TGTGCCAGCAGCAAGAGCCCCATAGGGACTAGCGGGATAGCTCTGTTCTTC.